The rows below give T cell receptor beta chains drawn from one sample of a study of cytomegalovirus exposure and HLA in healthy donors. Libraries were prepared by immunoSEQ multiplex PCR; TCRdb keeps only in-frame clonotypes and omits some of them. The table records some 100,000 clones, 65% to 80% of them present only once. The sequenced sample consisted of PBMCs. The receptors come from a woman between 45 and 65 years old in good health and CMV-seropositive. CDR3s include the opening cysteine and the closing phenylalanine or tryptophan. Each record gives: J gene, V gene, clone size, D gene, CDR3 protein, CDR3 DNA. D genes are given only for firm matches. The listing skips clone size in some rows; elsewhere it reads once, few, many or a size class.

j_call: TRBJ1-1
v_call: TRBV6-1
clone_size: -
d_call: TRBD1
cdr3_aa: CASSLGQAGTEAFF
cdr3_nt: TGTGCCAGCAGTTTGGGACAGGCGGGCACTGAAGCTTTCTTT

j_call: TRBJ1-6
v_call: TRBV7-8
clone_size: -
d_call: TRBD1
cdr3_aa: CASSRRDRDSYNSPLHF
cdr3_nt: TGTGCCAGCAGCCGCCGGGACAGGGACTCCTATAATTCACCCCTCCACTTT

j_call: TRBJ1-1
v_call: TRBV28
clone_size: -
d_call: -
cdr3_aa: CASSSQGPGTEAFF
cdr3_nt: TGTGCCAGCAGTTCTCAGGGGCCAGGCACTGAAGCTTTCTTT

j_call: TRBJ2-7
v_call: TRBV7-2
clone_size: -
d_call: -
cdr3_aa: CASSLVGGGNSYEQYF
cdr3_nt: TGTGCCAGCAGCTTAGTGGGGGGAGGCAATTCCTACGAGCAGTACTTC

j_call: TRBJ2-1
v_call: TRBV7-2
clone_size: -
d_call: -
cdr3_aa: CASSLEGATRDEQFF
cdr3_nt: TGCGCCAGCAGCTTGGAGGGGGCCACCAGGGATGAGCAGTTCTTC

j_call: TRBJ2-3
v_call: TRBV2
clone_size: -
d_call: TRBD2
cdr3_aa: CASRQGLAGEADTQYF
cdr3_nt: TGTGCCAGCAGACAGGGACTAGCGGGAGAGGCAGATACGCAGTATTTT

j_call: TRBJ1-5
v_call: TRBV2
clone_size: -
d_call: -
cdr3_aa: CASSEGFGLRGPQHF
cdr3_nt: TGTGCCAGCAGTGAAGGGTTTGGTCTCCGAGGGCCCCAGCATTTT

j_call: TRBJ2-2
v_call: TRBV5-1
clone_size: -
d_call: TRBD1
cdr3_aa: CASSPQPGQANTGELFF
cdr3_nt: TGCGCCAGCAGCCCGCAACCGGGACAGGCGAACACCGGGGAGCTGTTTTTT

j_call: TRBJ2-1
v_call: TRBV6-4
clone_size: -
d_call: TRBD2
cdr3_aa: CASSEQLAGLYNEQFF
cdr3_nt: TGTGCCAGCAGTGAACAACTAGCGGGACTCTACAATGAGCAGTTCTTC

j_call: TRBJ1-4
v_call: TRBV6-1
clone_size: -
d_call: TRBD1
cdr3_aa: CASRDRFYNEKLFF
cdr3_nt: TGTGCCAGCAGGGACAGGTTTTATAATGAAAAACTGTTTTTT

j_call: TRBJ2-1
v_call: TRBV10-2
clone_size: -
d_call: TRBD2
cdr3_aa: CASSVETSGPSSYNEQFF
cdr3_nt: TGCGCCAGCAGTGTTGAGACTAGCGGACCGAGCTCCTACAATGAGCAGTTCTTC

j_call: TRBJ1-5
v_call: TRBV2
clone_size: -
d_call: -
cdr3_aa: CASSPSGTDYSNQPQHF
cdr3_nt: TGTGCCAGCAGTCCCTCCGGGACTGATTATAGCAATCAGCCCCAGCATTTT

j_call: TRBJ2-1
v_call: TRBV5-1
clone_size: few
d_call: -
cdr3_aa: CASSLLRTDQFF
cdr3_nt: TGCGCCAGCAGCTTGCTTAGGACAGACCAGTTCTTC

j_call: TRBJ2-2
v_call: TRBV28
clone_size: -
d_call: -
cdr3_aa: CASSFRRGSWDTGELFF
cdr3_nt: TGTGCCAGCAGTTTCCGCAGGGGCAGTTGGGACACCGGGGAGCTGTTTTTT

j_call: TRBJ2-3
v_call: TRBV19
clone_size: -
d_call: -
cdr3_aa: CASSPLYGRRTDTQYF
cdr3_nt: TGTGCCAGTAGTCCTCTTTACGGGAGACGCACAGATACGCAGTATTTT

j_call: TRBJ2-7
v_call: TRBV4-2
clone_size: -
d_call: TRBD2
cdr3_aa: CASSQEPRGRGSTSGIYEQYF
cdr3_nt: TGTGCCAGCAGCCAAGAACCAAGGGGCAGGGGCTCGACTAGCGGGATCTACGAGCAGTACTTC